This paragraph reports one T cell receptor (beta chain). Its antigen remains unidentified. These data come from a study of T cell responses to AZD1222 COVID-19 vaccine. Overall study findings and caveats: Repertoires were obtained solely post-peak T cell response. Donors in the cohort were predominantly white British and more often female, and clonal diversity was possibly underestimated. Epitopes outside B.1.351 and B.1.1.7 mutated regions reportedly drew nearly half of spike TCRs.

Data came from immunoSEQ multiplex PCR; TCRdb stores just in-frame clones and leaves some out. The sample has roughly 110,000 clones, roughly 80% seen once; the top ten hold around a tenth. The V gene's germline CDR1 is SGHRS and CDR2 YFSETQ. The CDR3 is 15 residues long. V was clipped by 0 bases and J by 9 bases; unmatched bases: 4. The specimen was peripheral blood, collected on day 0 of AZD1222 vaccination. The receptor was derived from an adult in good health. The rearrangement joins TRBV5-1 to TRBJ1-6, with 9 bases matching TRBD1. The CDR3, as DNA: TGCGCCAGCAGCTTGGCGGACAGGGGAGGTTCACCCCTCCACTTT. It specifies CASSLADRGGSPLHF.